This entry concerns a single T cell receptor (beta chain). The record originates from a study of blood T cell repertoires in COVID-19. Study-level information: Both acute and convalescent COVID-19 samples were obtained from the United States, Italy and Spain.

The germline gives CDR1 SNHLY, CDR2 FYNNEI. V was clipped by 0 bases and J by 8 bases, with 16 bases between them. The length of the CDR3 is 15 residues. The protocol was immunoSEQ multiplex PCR, while the TCRdb copy is restricted to in-frame clones and leaves out a portion. The table has about 390,000 clones, about 83% seen once; the top ten hold about 10%. The sequence derives from a woman in her forties or fifties who had recovered from COVID-19. Sequences were obtained from PBMCs or T cells enriched from blood (not recorded which). The chain recombines TRBV2 with TRBJ1-2, with D perhaps matching TRBD1 (6 bases). The CDR3 reads CASSEAHQGMRGYTF. CDR3 nucleotide sequence: TGTGCCAGCAGTGAAGCCCACCAGGGGATGAGGGGCTACACCTTC.